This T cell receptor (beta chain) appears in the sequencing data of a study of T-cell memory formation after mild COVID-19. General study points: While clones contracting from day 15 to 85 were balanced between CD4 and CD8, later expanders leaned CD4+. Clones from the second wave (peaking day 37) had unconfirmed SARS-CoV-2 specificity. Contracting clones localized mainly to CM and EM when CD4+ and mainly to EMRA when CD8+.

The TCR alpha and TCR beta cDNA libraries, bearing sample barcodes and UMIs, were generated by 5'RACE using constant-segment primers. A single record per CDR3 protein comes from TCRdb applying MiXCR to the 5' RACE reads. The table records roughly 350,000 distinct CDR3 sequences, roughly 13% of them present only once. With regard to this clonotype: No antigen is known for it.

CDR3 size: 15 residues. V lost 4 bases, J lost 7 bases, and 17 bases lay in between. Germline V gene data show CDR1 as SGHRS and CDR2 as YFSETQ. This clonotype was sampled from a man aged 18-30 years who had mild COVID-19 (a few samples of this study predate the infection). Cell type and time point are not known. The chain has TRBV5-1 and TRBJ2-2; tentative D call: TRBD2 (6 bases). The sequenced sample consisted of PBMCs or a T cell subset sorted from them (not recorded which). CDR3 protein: CASSLYGGSIGELFF. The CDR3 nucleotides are TGCGCCAGCAGCCTTTACGGGGGATCGATCGGGGAGCTGTTTTTT.